A single sample is the source of the 17 T cell receptor beta chains below, sequenced in a study of T cells in tumors after PD-1 blockade. Generated by immunoSEQ multiplex PCR, the TCRdb table keeps only in-frame clones and is missing some. The table has about 1,700 clones, more than 70% seen once. The sample was tumor tissue, taken after anti-PD-1 treatment. Every receptor here comes from a human donor with basal cell carcinoma.

The chain uses TRBV7-9 and TRBJ2-7; D is unclear. Germline V gives CDR1 SEHNR, CDR2 FQNEAQ (reference sequence). This CDR3 has 15 amino acids. V was shortened by 1 base and J by 0 bases, with 10 bases between the two germline ends. The CDR3 region has the DNA TGTGCCAGCAGCTTAGGAGGAGTTACCTCCTACGAGCAGTACTTC. Its translation: CASSLGGVTSYEQYF.

The gene calls are TRBV5-4 and TRBJ1-1; 10 bases line up with TRBD1. Germline V gene data show CDR1 as SGHNT and CDR2 as YYREEE (reference sequence). This CDR3 comprises 19 residues. V lost 0 bases and J lost 4; bases outside the gene matches: 15. This CDR3 is CASSLGGTGAGAMGTEAFF. The CDR3 DNA is TGTGCCAGCAGCTTGGGGGGGACAGGGGCGGGCGCGATGGGCACTGAAGCTTTCTTT.

As DNA, the CDR3 is TGTGCCAGCAGACGGACTCCGGAGGCTGAAGCTTTCTTT. Translating it yields CASRRTPEAEAFF. The chain is built from TRBV6-5 and TRBJ1-1; no clear D. In germline, CDR1 is MNHEY, CDR2 SVGAGI. The CDR3 is 13 amino acids. V dropped 6 bases and J dropped 6 bases, with 14 bases sitting between them.

This clone was picked up a small number of times. The V call is TRBV28, the J call TRBJ2-1, with D tentatively TRBD1 or TRBD2 (5 bases each). V was cut by 3 bases and J by 7 bases, with 10 bases left in between. The CDR3 extends over 13 amino acids. From germline, CDR1 is MDHEN and CDR2 SYDVKM. Here the CDR3 reads CASSLVRGNEQFF. CDR3 sequence (DNA): TGTGCCAGCAGTTTGGTGAGGGGAAATGAGCAGTTCTTC.

In its sample, this clone was seen a few times. The chain has TRBV5-5 and TRBJ2-7; D gene ambiguous. The CDR3 totals 12 residues. V gave up 3 bases and J gave up 4 bases, with 8 bases separating them. The germline CDR1 and CDR2 sequences are SGHKS and YYEKEE (reference sequence). CDR3 residues: CASSSFQYEQYF. CDR3 sequence (DNA): TGTGCCAGCAGCTCTTTTCAGTACGAGCAGTACTTC.

The CDR3 region is CASSSRKGGENDEQFF. The CDR3 nucleotides are TGTGCCAGCAGCTCTCGTAAAGGGGGGGAGAATGATGAGCAGTTCTTC. The chain joins TRBV11-2 to TRBJ2-1, with a possible D match to TRBD2 (7 bases). This CDR3 spans 16 amino acids. Trimming cost V 4 bases and J 8 bases, with 21 bases left between them. Germline assignment: CDR1 SGHAT and CDR2 FQNNGV.

This clone has a handful of counts. This chain connects TRBV6-5 to TRBJ2-1; possible D gene TRBD1, 7 bases. Trimming removed 6 bases from V and 8 bases from J, with 11 bases in between. From germline, CDR1 is MNHEY and CDR2 SVGAGI. The CDR3 has 12 amino acids. In DNA, the CDR3 is TGTGCCAGCAGCGCCAGGGGGGATGAGCAGTTCTTC. Translating it yields CASSARGDEQFF.

The chain combines TRBV18 with TRBJ2-7; TRBD2 agrees at 13 bases. Trimming took 3 bases from V and 7 from J; bases not matched to a gene: 6. The CDR3 totals 15 residues. Germline-derived CDR1 and CDR2 are KGHSH and LQKENI. The CDR3 bases are TGTGCCAGCTCACCGGGGACTAGCGGGAATGTTGAGCAGTACTTC. It specifies CASSPGTSGNVEQYF.

A word on this clone: Other DNA sequences within the sample encode an identical CDR3. The CDR3 nucleotides are TGCGCCAGCAGCCAAGATTCACTCGCGGGGGGGGCGAGCTCTGGGGCCAACGTCCTGACTTTC. This encodes CASSQDSLAGGASSGANVLTF. V usage is TRBV4-1 and J usage is TRBJ2-6; 9 bases agree with TRBD2. CDR1 is MGHRA, CDR2 YSYEKL, per germline. V was pared by 0 bases and J by 0 bases, with 12 bases of the junction left unmatched. CDR3 length: 21 residues.

The rearrangement links TRBV28 to TRBJ2-2, with 8 bases fitting TRBD2. CDR3 length equals 14 residues. V lost 6 bases to trimming and J lost 3 bases; unmatched junction nucleotides: 3. From germline, CDR1 is MDHEN and CDR2 SYDVKM. CDR3 DNA: TGTGCCAGCAGGCCCGGGGGGGACACCGGGGAGCTGTTTTTT. It specifies CASRPGGDTGELFF.

The chain carries TRBV20-1 and TRBJ2-7, with 8 bases that match TRBD1. Germline trimming cut 3 bases from V and 5 bases from J; bases unmatched to any gene: 9. The CDR3 has 14 amino acids. Germline lookup yields CDR1 DFQATT and CDR2 SNEGSKA (reference sequence). This chain's CDR3 is CSASGRSGQDEQYF. CDR3 nucleotide sequence: TGCAGTGCTAGTGGAAGATCGGGACAGGACGAGCAGTACTTC.

This chain connects TRBV28 to TRBJ2-7; D not resolved. Per the germline V gene, CDR1 is MDHEN and CDR2 is SYDVKM. The V end lost 5 bases, the J end lost 8 bases, and 13 bases lay between the germline ends. CDR3 length: 12 amino acids. DNA of the CDR3: TGTGCCAGCAGTAGAGCTATGGAACAGCAGTACTTC. This encodes CASSRAMEQQYF.

J is TRBJ2-1 and V is TRBV15, with a possible D match to TRBD2 (6 bases). Germline CDR1 and CDR2: LNHNV and YYDKDF (reference sequence). V gave up 0 bases and J gave up 13 bases, with 10 bases separating them. The CDR3 has 12 amino acids. The CDR3 DNA reads TGTGCCACCAGCAGAGATGGGGCGGGACAGTTCTTC. This codes for CATSRDGAGQFF.

This clone was picked up a small number of times. This chain joins TRBV9 and TRBJ2-3; TRBD2 might be the D (7 bases). This CDR3 comprises 15 residues. The germline V gene encodes CDR1 SGDLS and CDR2 YYNGEE. Between the trimmed V and J ends, which lost 4 bases and 3 bases, there was a span of 15 bases. The CDR3 nucleotides are TGTGCCAGCAGCACACAGGGAGGGGAGACAGATACGCAGTATTTT. The encoded protein is CASSTQGGETDTQYF.

The V gene is TRBV18, the J gene TRBJ1-3, with D unresolved. Germline-derived CDR1 and CDR2 are KGHSH and LQKENI. This CDR3 is 15 amino acids long. Between the trimmed V and J ends, which lost 1 base and 0 bases, there was a span of 7 bases. The CDR3 is CASSPLGYSGNTIYF. DNA of the CDR3: TGTGCCAGCTCACCACTGGGGTACTCTGGAAACACCATATATTTT.

CDR3 loop: CATRSSGSRDTQYF. CDR3 bases: TGTGCCACTAGATCTAGCGGGAGTAGGGATACGCAGTATTTT. The chain links TRBV6-5 to TRBJ2-3; TRBD2 agrees at 10 bases. Per the germline V gene, CDR1 is MNHEY and CDR2 is SVGAGI. The CDR3 is made up of 14 amino acids. V dropped 10 bases and J dropped 6; count of bases not matched to a gene: 10.

J is TRBJ2-7 and V is TRBV5-1; 13 bases are a match to TRBD2. CDR3 length: 15 amino acids. From germline, CDR1 is SGHRS and CDR2 YFSETQ. V was pared by 0 bases and J by 7 bases, with 4 bases of the junction left unmatched. The CDR3 sequence: CASSLDPGLAGEQYF. The CDR3 nucleotides are TGCGCCAGCAGCTTGGACCCGGGACTAGCGGGGGAGCAGTACTTC.